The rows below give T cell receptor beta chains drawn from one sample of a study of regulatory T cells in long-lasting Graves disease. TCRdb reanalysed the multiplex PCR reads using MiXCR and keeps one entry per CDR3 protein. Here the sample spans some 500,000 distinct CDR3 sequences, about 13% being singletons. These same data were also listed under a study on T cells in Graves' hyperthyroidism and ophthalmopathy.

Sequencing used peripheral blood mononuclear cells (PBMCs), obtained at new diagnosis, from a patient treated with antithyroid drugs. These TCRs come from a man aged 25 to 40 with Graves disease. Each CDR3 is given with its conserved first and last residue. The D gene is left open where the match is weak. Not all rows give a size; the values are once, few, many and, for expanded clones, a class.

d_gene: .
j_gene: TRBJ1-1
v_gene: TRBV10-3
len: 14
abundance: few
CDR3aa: CAISEPGTNTEAFF
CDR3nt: TGTGCCATCAGTGAGCCAGGGACAAACACTGAAGCTTTCTTT

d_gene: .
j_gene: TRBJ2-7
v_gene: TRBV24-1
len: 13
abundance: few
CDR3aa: CACGDSTSSEQYF
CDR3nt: TGTGCCTGCGGGGATTCCACCTCCTCCGAGCAGTACTTC

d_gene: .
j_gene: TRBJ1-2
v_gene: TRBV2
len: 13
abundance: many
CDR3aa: CASSPAGNYGYTF
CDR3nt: TGTGCCAGCAGTCCCGCCGGGAACTATGGCTACACCTTC

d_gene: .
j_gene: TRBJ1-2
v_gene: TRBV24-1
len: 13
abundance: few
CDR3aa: CATSGQTPYGYTF
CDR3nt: TGTGCCACCAGTGGGCAAACCCCCTATGGCTACACCTTC

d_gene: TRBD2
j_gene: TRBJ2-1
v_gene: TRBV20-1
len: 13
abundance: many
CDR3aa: CSAATSEYNEQFF
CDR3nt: TGCAGTGCGGCGACTAGCGAATACAATGAGCAGTTCTTC

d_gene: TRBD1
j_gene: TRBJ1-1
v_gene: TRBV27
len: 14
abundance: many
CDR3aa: CASSLLSGGTEAFF
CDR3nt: TGTGCCAGCAGTTTACTCTCAGGGGGCACTGAAGCTTTCTTT

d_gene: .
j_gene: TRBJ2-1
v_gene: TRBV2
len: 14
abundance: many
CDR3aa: CASSWRYLYNEQFF
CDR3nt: TGTGCCAGCAGTTGGCGGTACCTCTACAATGAGCAGTTCTTC

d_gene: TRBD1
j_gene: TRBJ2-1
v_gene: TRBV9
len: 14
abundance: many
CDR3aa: CASSPGDRVNEQFF
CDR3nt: TGTGCCAGCAGCCCTGGGGACAGGGTTAATGAGCAGTTCTTC

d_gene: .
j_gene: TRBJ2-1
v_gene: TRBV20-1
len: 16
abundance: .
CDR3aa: CGARDASSSSYNEQFF
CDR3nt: TGCGGTGCTAGAGATGCAAGTTCGAGCTCCTACAATGAGCAGTTCTTC

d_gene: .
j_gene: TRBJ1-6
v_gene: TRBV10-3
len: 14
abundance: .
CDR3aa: CAIAVGGYNSPLHF
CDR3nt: TGTGCCATCGCCGTAGGGGGGTATAATTCACCCCTCCACTTT

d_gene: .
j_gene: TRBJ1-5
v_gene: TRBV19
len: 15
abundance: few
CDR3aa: CASSWARGPNQPQHF
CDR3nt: TGTGCCAGTAGCTGGGCGCGGGGTCCCAATCAGCCCCAGCATTTT

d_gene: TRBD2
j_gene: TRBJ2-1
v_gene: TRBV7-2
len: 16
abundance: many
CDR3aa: CASSGDKVRTSDEQFF
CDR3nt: TGTGCCAGCAGCGGGGACAAGGTTCGGACTAGCGATGAGCAGTTCTTC

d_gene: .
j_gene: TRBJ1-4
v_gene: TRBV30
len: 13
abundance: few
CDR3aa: CAWVPPFSEKLFF
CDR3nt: TGTGCCTGGGTTCCACCCTTCTCCGAAAAACTGTTTTTT

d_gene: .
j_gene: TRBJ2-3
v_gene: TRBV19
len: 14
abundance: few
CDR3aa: CASRGRSREDTQYF
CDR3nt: TGTGCCAGTAGAGGGCGGTCCCGGGAGGATACGCAGTATTTT

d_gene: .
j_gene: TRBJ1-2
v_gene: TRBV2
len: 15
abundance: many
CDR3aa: CASLQHGPGIYGYTF
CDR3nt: TGTGCCAGCCTCCAACACGGCCCCGGGATCTATGGCTACACCTTC

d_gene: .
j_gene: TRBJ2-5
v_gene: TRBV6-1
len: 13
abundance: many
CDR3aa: CASSTQGQETQYF
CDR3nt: TGTGCCAGCAGTACACAGGGTCAAGAGACCCAGTACTTC

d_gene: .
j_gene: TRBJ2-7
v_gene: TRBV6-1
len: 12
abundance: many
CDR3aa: CASSHRAYEQYF
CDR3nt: TGTGCCAGCAGCCACCGCGCCTACGAGCAGTACTTC

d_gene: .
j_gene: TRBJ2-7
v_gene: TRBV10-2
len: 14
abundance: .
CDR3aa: CASSESGSYYEQYF
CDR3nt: TGCGCCAGCAGTGAGTCCGGGTCCTACTACGAGCAGTACTTC

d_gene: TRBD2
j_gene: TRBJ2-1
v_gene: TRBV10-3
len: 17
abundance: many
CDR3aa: CAISLSGSALSYNEQFF
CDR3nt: TGTGCCATCAGCCTTAGCGGGAGCGCCTTATCCTACAATGAGCAGTTCTTC

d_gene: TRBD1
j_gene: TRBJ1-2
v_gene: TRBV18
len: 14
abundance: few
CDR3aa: CASSPGQEVYGYTF
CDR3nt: TGTGCCAGCTCACCTGGACAGGAAGTCTATGGCTACACCTTC

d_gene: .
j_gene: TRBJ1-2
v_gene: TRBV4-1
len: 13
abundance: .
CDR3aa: CASSRLGLYGYTF
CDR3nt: TGCGCCAGCAGCCGCCTAGGCCTCTATGGCTACACCTTC

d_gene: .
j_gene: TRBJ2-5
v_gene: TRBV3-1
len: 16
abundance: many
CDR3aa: CASSQEDRPGRETQYF
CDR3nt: TGTGCCAGCAGCCAAGAAGATAGACCAGGCCGAGAGACCCAGTACTTC

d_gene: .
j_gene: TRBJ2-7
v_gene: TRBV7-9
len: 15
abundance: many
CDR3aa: CASSLDSLVSYEQYF
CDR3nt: TGTGCCAGCAGCTTGGACAGTCTCGTCTCCTACGAGCAGTACTTC

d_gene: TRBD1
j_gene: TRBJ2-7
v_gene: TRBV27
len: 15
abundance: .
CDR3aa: CASSLGTAFPYEQYF
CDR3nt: TGTGCCAGCAGTTTAGGGACAGCTTTCCCCTACGAGCAGTACTTC

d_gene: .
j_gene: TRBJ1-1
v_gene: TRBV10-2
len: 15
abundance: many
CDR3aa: CASSDYGTTNTEAFF
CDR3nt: TGCGCCAGCAGTGATTATGGGACAACCAACACTGAAGCTTTCTTT

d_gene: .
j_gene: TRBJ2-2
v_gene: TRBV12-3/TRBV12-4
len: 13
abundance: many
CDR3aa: CASSLVLTGELFF
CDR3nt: TGTGCCAGCAGTTTAGTGCTCACCGGGGAGCTGTTTTTT

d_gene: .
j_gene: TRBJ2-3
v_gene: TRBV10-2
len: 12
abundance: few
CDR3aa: CASSDGSDTQYF
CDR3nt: TGCGCCAGCAGTGATGGCTCGGATACGCAGTATTTT

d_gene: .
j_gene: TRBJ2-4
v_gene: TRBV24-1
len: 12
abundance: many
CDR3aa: CATSNDHGIQYF
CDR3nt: TGTGCCACCAGTAACGACCATGGCATTCAGTACTTC

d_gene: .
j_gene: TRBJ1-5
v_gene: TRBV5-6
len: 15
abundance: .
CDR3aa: CAGSFRDAPRQPQHF
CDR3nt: TGTGCCGGCAGCTTCCGGGACGCTCCGAGACAGCCCCAGCATTTT

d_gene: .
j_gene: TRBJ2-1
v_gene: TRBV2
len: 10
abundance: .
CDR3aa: CASKWDEQFF
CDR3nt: TGTGCCAGCAAGTGGGATGAGCAGTTCTTC

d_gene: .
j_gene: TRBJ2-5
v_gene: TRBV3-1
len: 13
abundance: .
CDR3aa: CASSQRGAETQYF
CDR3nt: TGTGCCAGCAGCCAAAGGGGTGCGGAGACCCAGTACTTC

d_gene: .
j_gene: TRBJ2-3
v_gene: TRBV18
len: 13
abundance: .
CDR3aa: CASSPAITDTQYF
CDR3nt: TGTGCCAGCTCACCGGCGATTACAGATACGCAGTATTTT

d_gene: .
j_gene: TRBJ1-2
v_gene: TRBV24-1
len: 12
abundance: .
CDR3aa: CATSDLGLGYTF
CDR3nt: TGTGCCACCAGTGATCTAGGGCTCGGCTACACCTTC

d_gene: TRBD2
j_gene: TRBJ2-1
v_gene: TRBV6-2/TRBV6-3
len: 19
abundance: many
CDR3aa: CASSSGRGGVLISYNEQFF
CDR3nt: TGTGCCAGCAGCTCGGGGCGTGGGGGGGTTCTTATCTCCTACAATGAGCAGTTCTTC

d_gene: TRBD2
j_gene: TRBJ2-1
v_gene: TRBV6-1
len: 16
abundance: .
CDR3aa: CASSRQAGGGDNEQFF
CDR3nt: TGTGCCAGCAGCCGACAAGCGGGAGGGGGTGACAATGAGCAGTTCTTC